This T cell receptor (beta chain) was obtained from a study of blood T cell repertoires in COVID-19 (dated by TCRdb to about 2020). About the study as a whole: Samples covering the acute and convalescent phases of COVID-19 were provided by collaborators in the United States, Italy and Spain. HLA class I and class II types, where available, came from metadata supplied by the sample provider rather than from assay-based typing. The prospective study material was composed of cDNA or gDNA derived from T cells, B-cell-depleted T cells, or PBMCs. The dataset comprised deeply sampled blood TCRbeta repertoires from subjects exposed to, actively infected with, or recovered from COVID-19. Sample metadata almost always included a de-identified subject ID, COVID-19 status, age in years and sex. A freely available public database, intended as a resource for researchers studying the immune response to SARS-CoV-2, is where the repertoires were released. Samples were obtained from the ongoing ImmuneRACE study (first 160 participants) and from 1,000 to 1,500 subjects provided by 6 global collaborators. The study at large found these results: The quantity of clinical and demographic metadata differed by source and by participant and was supplied without curation.

A remark on this clone: No antigen is known for it. No base qualities exist here, and no much larger clone lies one base off it.

The immunoSEQ Assay, a bias-controlled multiplex PCR, was used to amplify TCRbeta CDR3 regions from genomic DNA. Under the source paper's analysis protocol: Nucleated cell counts per sample were estimated from amplification of reference gene primers within the assay. To quantify the absolute abundance of each unique TCRbeta CDR3 rearrangement, sequence reads were collapsed and filtered. For each sample, productive Simpson clonality was calculated as the square root of Simpson's diversity index across productive rearrangements. The table comes from immuneACCESS by way of TCRdb, which keeps in-frame sequences with V and J called. Part of the clones is missing from these tables; in studies checked, under half for an unresolved V gene and the rest for unknown reasons. V, J and clone size were drawn from that table, and D and trimming were deduced from the DNA. The sample contains 50,000 to 60,000 clones, 90% of them found a single time. The leading ten clones occupy roughly 10% of the sample.

Whole blood was collected in K2EDTA tubes by collaborating institutions according to the institutions' own protocols. For TCRbeta analysis, collaborators shipped samples in one of three forms: frozen whole blood, isolated PBMCs, or DNA extracted from either of those sample types. The TCR originated in a woman of 80 years or more with acute or convalescent COVID-19. Sequenced: peripheral blood.

The CDR3 is CASSQDSDRTREQYF. The DNA is as follows: TGTGCCAGCAGCCAAGATTCGGACAGAACCCGCGAGCAGTACTTC. This chain is built from TRBV3-1 (or the pseudogene TRBV3-2) and TRBJ2-7; possibly the D gene is TRBD1, per 6 matching bases. V is cut by 0 bases and J by 6 bases, and the space between the germline ends is 15 bases. The germline V gene (reference sequence) provides CDR1 LGHDT and CDR2 YNNKEL. Including the terminal cysteine and phenylalanine, the CDR3 comprises 15 residues. Just the 45-base CDR3 DNA is kept, in frame starting at base 1.